This T cell receptor beta chain was recorded in a study of beta chain features in type 1 diabetes. The CDR3 is 15 residues long. Germline V gene lookup returns CDR1 LNHNV and CDR2 YYDKDF (reference sequence). The V and J ends lost 0 bases and 5 bases respectively, with 10 bases between them. Study results and caveats: People with Type 1 diabetes carried modestly yet significantly shorter TCRB CDR3s in all four CD4+ subsets.

The table lists this clone with a few counts. What it binds is not known. Isolated RNA was reverse transcribed in full, so expressed TCRB transcripts were sequenced. Assay: immunoSEQ multiplex PCR; the TCRdb copy retains only in-frame clones and omits some. The profile covers about 180,000 clones, with around 13% appearing a single time and approximately 0.62% taken by the ten largest. The origin of this receptor is a woman in her late teens or twenties in good health. The V call is TRBV15, the J call TRBJ1-4; D perhaps matches TRBD1 (6 bases). Sequenced sample: central memory CD4+ T cells from blood. Written as DNA, the CDR3 is TGTGCCACCAGCAGAGATGCACAGGGAAATGAAAAACTGTTTTTT. Translating it yields CATSRDAQGNEKLFF.